These 23 T cell receptor beta chains were sequenced from one sample in a study of T cells in Graves' hyperthyroidism and ophthalmopathy. Regions amplified from RNA transcripts were the TCR beta CDR3 regions. First-round RT-PCR of the TCR CDR3 relied on the HTBI primer set. One entry per CDR3 protein results from TCRdb running MiXCR on the multiplex PCR reads. The sample records about 500,000 distinct CDR3 sequences, 16% being singletons. Material: blood. These receptors came from a young woman with Graves' hyperthyroidism.

This clonotype was detected only a few times. This chain uses TRBV19 with TRBJ1-5; D is unclear. The CDR3 totals 14 residues. The germline V gene encodes CDR1 LNHDA and CDR2 SQIVND (reference sequence). Trimming stripped 5 bases from V and 11 bases from J, with 19 bases between. CDR3 nucleotide sequence: TGTGCCAGTAGTCCCAGGTCCGGGTGGAGGGCCCAGCATTTT. The encoded protein is CASSPRSGWRAQHF.

The rearrangement uses TRBV7-9 and TRBJ1-1; D might be TRBD1 (5 bases). The CDR3 is made up of 14 amino acids. Trimming took off 3 bases at V and 2 bases at J, with 10 bases between the two ends. Germline CDR1 reads SEHNR; CDR2 reads FQNEAQ (reference sequence). CDR3 DNA sequence: TGTGCCAGCAGCTTTCAAGGGGATAACACTGAAGCTTTCTTT. It codes for CASSFQGDNTEAFF.

This clonotype appeared many times. The V and J genes are TRBV5-5 and TRBJ2-3, with D hard to call. This CDR3 is built from 12 residues. V was clipped by 4 bases and J by 2 bases, with 5 bases between them. Per germline, CDR1 SGHKS and CDR2 YYEKEE (reference sequence). In DNA, the CDR3 is TGTGCCAGCAGCCGGACCACAGATACGCAGTATTTT. Translated, it gives CASSRTTDTQYF.

The genes are TRBV29-1 and TRBJ2-7; TRBD1 is a possible D gene (5 bases). V was pared by 4 bases and J by 7 bases, with 14 bases between. Germline CDR1 is SQVTM and CDR2 is ANQGSEA. The CDR3 is 12 residues long. CDR3 residues: CSVGQGIGEQYF. The DNA of the CDR3 is TGCAGCGTTGGGCAGGGTATAGGGGAGCAGTACTTC.

The sample holds a few counts of this clonotype. V and J are TRBV29-1 and TRBJ2-5; weak D call: TRBD1 (6 bases). Germline V CDR1 and CDR2: SQVTM, ANQGSEA. The CDR3 extends over 16 amino acids. V shed 3 bases and J shed 9 bases, with 26 bases lying between them. The CDR3: CSVEFRGRGEALAQYF. CDR3 sequence (DNA): TGCAGCGTTGAGTTCCGGGGCAGGGGAGAAGCTTTGGCCCAGTACTTC.

This clonotype has more than one count but fewer than ten. The V and J genes are TRBV3-1 and TRBJ1-6; D unclear. This CDR3 has 15 residues. V lost 1 base and J 7 bases, leaving 11 bases between the germline ends. The germline CDR1 and CDR2 sequences are LGHDT and YNNKEL (reference sequence). The CDR3 nucleotides read TGTGCCAGCAGCCAAGTGGGCCTCGCGAATTCACCCCTCCACTTT. Translating gives CASSQVGLANSPLHF.

In its sample, this clonotype was seen many times. This chain connects TRBV12-3 or TRBV12-4 to TRBJ2-6; D may match TRBD1 or TRBD2 (5 bases each). The V end was cut by 7 bases, the J end by 0 bases, with 16 bases between. The CDR3 covers 17 residues. For the CDR3, the DNA is TGTGCCAGCACCTTGGGGGTGACGGGCTCTGGGGCCAACGTCCTGACTTTC. It is translated as CASTLGVTGSGANVLTF.

This clonotype was observed many times. The chain recombines TRBV6-5 with TRBJ1-1; D gene uncertain. Per germline, CDR1 MNHEY and CDR2 SVGAGI. V lost 0 bases to trimming and J lost 0 bases, with 8 bases between them. The CDR3 has 15 residues. For the CDR3, the DNA is TGTGCCAGCAGTTACTCTCTAGGAGTGAACACTGAAGCTTTCTTT. It encodes CASSYSLGVNTEAFF.

This clonotype was counted a few times. The V and J genes are TRBV14 and TRBJ1-2; D possibly corresponds to TRBD1 (6 bases). Germline loops: CDR1 SGHDN, CDR2 FVKESK. Deletions cut 1 base from V and 4 bases from J, with 22 bases between. The CDR3 consists of 18 residues. The CDR3 protein is CASSQGGGLRGQGYGYTF. CDR3 bases: TGTGCCAGCAGCCAAGGGGGTGGCCTCAGGGGCCAGGGCTATGGCTACACCTTC.

V and J are TRBV27 and TRBJ1-5; TRBD1 might be the D (5 bases). V lost 6 bases and J lost 5, with 11 bases in between. Germline V gives CDR1 MNHEY, CDR2 SMNVEV (reference sequence). The CDR3 has 13 residues. The CDR3 bases are TGTGCCAGCAGCCTTATGGGGGATCAGCCCCAGCATTTT. Encoded protein: CASSLMGDQPQHF.

This clonotype was counted at least ten times. The V and J genes are TRBV2 and TRBJ1-1; no clear D. Trimming shortened V by 6 bases and J by 0 bases, and 20 bases separated the two germline ends. The CDR3 has 17 amino acids. CDR1 and CDR2 (germline): SNHLY, FYNNEI. The CDR3 DNA reads TGTGCCAGCAGAATGACGGTTTCGATTATCATGAACACTGAAGCTTTCTTT. It yields the protein CASRMTVSIIMNTEAFF. Full variable domain (rest looked up from reference TRBV2 and TRBJ1-1): EPEVTQTPSHQVTQMGQEVILRCVPISNHLYFYWYRQILGQKVEFLVSFYNNEISEKSEIFDDQFSVERPDGSNFTLKIRSTKLEDSAMYFCASRMTVSIIMNTEAFFGQGTRLTVV.

This clonotype was counted only a few times. This chain uses TRBV4-1 with TRBJ2-3, with 7 positions matching TRBD2. The CDR3 totals 14 residues. The V and J ends lost 5 bases and 4 bases, in that order; junction bases with no gene match: 6. Looked up from germline, CDR1 is MGHRA and CDR2 is YSYEKL. In DNA, the CDR3 is TGCGCCAGCAGCACGGCGGGGGTCCCAGATACGCAGTATTTT. Protein sequence: CASSTAGVPDTQYF.

The rearrangement links TRBV19 to TRBJ2-3; TRBD1 or TRBD2 may be the D gene (5 bases each). CDR1 LNHDA and CDR2 SQIVND come from the germline V gene (reference sequence). This CDR3 is built from 16 residues. Deletions cut 3 bases from V and 4 bases from J, with 17 bases between. CDR3 DNA sequence: TGTGCCAGTAGTATGTCGGGACGGACACTTCCAGATACGCAGTATTTT. It yields the protein CASSMSGRTLPDTQYF.

The chain combines TRBV14 with TRBJ1-1, with D possibly matching TRBD1 (6 bases). V shed 4 bases and J shed 5 bases, with 20 bases lying between them. The germline V gene encodes CDR1 SGHDN and CDR2 FVKESK. The CDR3 sequence is 16 residues long. The CDR3 DNA follows: TGTGCCAGCAGCCTCCTGACAGGCTTTCTCCGTACTGAAGCTTTCTTT. Residues: CASSLLTGFLRTEAFF.

The V call is TRBV6-5, the J call TRBJ2-7, with D perhaps TRBD2 (7 bases). Germline loops: CDR1 MNHEY, CDR2 SVGAGI. The CDR3 consists of 14 residues. Trimming stripped 6 bases from V and 7 bases from J, with 19 bases between. The CDR3 DNA sequence: TGTGCCAGCAGGTCCTCGGGGGGCGGAGAAGAGCAGTACTTC. Its protein is CASRSSGGGEEQYF.

The V gene is TRBV5-4, the J gene TRBJ2-5; 7 nucleotides agree with TRBD1. Germline values: CDR1 SGHNT, CDR2 YYREEE (reference sequence). V trimming: 0 bases; J trimming: 3 bases; junction bases outside the gene matches: 8. The CDR3 has 16 residues. DNA of the CDR3: TGTGCCAGCAGCTTGGGGCCACAGGGGAGCGAAGAGACCCAGTACTTC. It translates to CASSLGPQGSEETQYF.

For this clonotype: A much larger clone differs from this one at a single base, so this may be a read error. The rearrangement links TRBV13 to TRBJ2-1, with TRBD1 identical over 7 bases. Judging by the DNA end, TRBJ2-7 fits better; the J call may be wrong. CDR1 and CDR2 from the germline V gene are PRHDT and FYEKMQ (reference sequence). The CDR3 length is 16 residues. The CDR3 DNA sequence: TGTGCCAGCAGCTTAGAGGCTTTGAGGACAGGCAATGAGCAGTACTTC. Translated: CASSLEALRTGNEQYF.

The V call is TRBV5-5, the J call TRBJ2-7; 8 bases are a match to TRBD1. The germline V gene encodes CDR1 SGHKS and CDR2 YYEKEE (reference sequence). The trim removed 0 bases at V and 6 bases at J, leaving 11 bases unmatched. This CDR3 region has 16 residues. The CDR3 DNA is TGTGCCAGCAGCTTGGCCCCAGGGGGCTTTACTCTCGAGCAGTACTTC. Its translation: CASSLAPGGFTLEQYF. Looking up the rest from reference TRBV5-5 and TRBJ2-7 gives the full variable domain: DAGVTQSPTHLIKTRGQQVTLRCSPISGHKSVSWYQQVLGQGPQFIFQYYEKEERGRGNFPDRFSARQFPNYSSELNVNALLLGDSALYLCASSLAPGGFTLEQYFGPGTRLTVT.

This clonotype was detected only a few times. The chain joins TRBV2 to TRBJ1-6, with 7 bases matching TRBD1. Germline trimming cut 5 bases from V and 7 bases from J; bases unmatched to any gene: 8. There are 15 residues in the CDR3. The germline V gene has CDR1 SNHLY and CDR2 FYNNEI. The CDR3 DNA follows: TGTGCCAGCAGTTTCATGGGACAGAAGAATTCACCCCTCCACTTT. It translates to CASSFMGQKNSPLHF.

This rearrangement joins TRBV9 to TRBJ1-1; D is uncertain. Germline V gene sequence: CDR1 SGDLS, CDR2 YYNGEE. V lost 2 bases to trimming and J lost 1 base, with 9 bases between them. The CDR3 has 14 amino acids. The DNA for the CDR3 is TGTGCCAGCAGCGTCGACGGCGGGAACACTGAAGCTTTCTTT. This translates into CASSVDGGNTEAFF.

This clonotype showed up many times. The CDR3 reads CASSLGRRRGYTF. The CDR3, as DNA: TGTGCCAGCAGCCTCGGGCGGAGGCGAGGCTACACCTTC. The rearrangement uses TRBV7-3 and TRBJ1-2; D is ambiguous. This CDR3 is 13 amino acids long. Trimming pared 5 bases from V and 8 bases from J, leaving 15 bases between. The germline V gene encodes CDR1 SGHTA and CDR2 FQGTGA.

CDR3 nucleotides: TGTGCCAGCAGCTCAGCGGCTGGGGCCAACGTCCTGACTTTC. This encodes CASSSAAGANVLTF. The rearrangement uses TRBV7-2 and TRBJ2-6; D might be TRBD2 (5 bases). Trimming pared 4 bases from V and 2 bases from J, leaving 6 bases between. CDR3 length: 14 residues. Germline CDR1 is SGHTA and CDR2 is FQGNSA. Variable domain in full (rest from reference TRBV7-2 and TRBJ2-6): GAGVSQSPSNKVTEKGKDVELRCDPISGHTALYWYRQSLGQGLEFLIYFQGNSAPDKSGLPSDRFSAERTGGSVSTLTIQRTQQEDSAVYLCASSSAAGANVLTFGAGSRLTVL.

The rearrangement joins TRBV10-2 to TRBJ2-1; 9 nucleotides match TRBD1. There are 13 residues in the CDR3. The V segment lost 7 bases and the J segment 7 bases; nucleotides outside the gene matches: 5. CDR1 is WSHSY, CDR2 SAAADI, per germline. The CDR3 loop is CASMKGQGNEQFF. As DNA, the CDR3 is TGCGCCAGCATGAAAGGACAGGGGAATGAGCAGTTCTTC.